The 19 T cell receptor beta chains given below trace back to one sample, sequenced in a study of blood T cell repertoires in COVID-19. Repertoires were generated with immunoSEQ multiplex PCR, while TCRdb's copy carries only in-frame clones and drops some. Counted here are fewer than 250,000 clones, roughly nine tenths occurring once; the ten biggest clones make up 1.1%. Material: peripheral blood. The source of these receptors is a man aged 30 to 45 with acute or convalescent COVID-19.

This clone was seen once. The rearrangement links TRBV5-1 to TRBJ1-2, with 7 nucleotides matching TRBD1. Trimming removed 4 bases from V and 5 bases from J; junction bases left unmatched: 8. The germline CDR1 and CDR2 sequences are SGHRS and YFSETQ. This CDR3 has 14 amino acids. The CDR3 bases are TGCGCCAGCAGCGTCGGACAGGTCTTATATGGCTACACCTTC. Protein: CASSVGQVLYGYTF.

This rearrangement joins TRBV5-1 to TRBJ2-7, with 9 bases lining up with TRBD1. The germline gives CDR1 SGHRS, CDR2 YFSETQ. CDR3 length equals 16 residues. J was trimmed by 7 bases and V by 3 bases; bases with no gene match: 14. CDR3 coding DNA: TGCGCCAGCAGCTCTATCAAATTAGGACAGGGGAGGGAGCAGTACTTC. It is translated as CASSSIKLGQGREQYF.

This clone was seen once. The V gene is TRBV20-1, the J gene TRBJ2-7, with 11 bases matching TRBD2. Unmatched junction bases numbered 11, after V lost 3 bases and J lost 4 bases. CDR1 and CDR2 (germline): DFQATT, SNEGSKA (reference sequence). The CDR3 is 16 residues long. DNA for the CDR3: TGCAGTGCTAGTCAGGGGACTAGCGGTGGCCGGTACGAGCAGTACTTC. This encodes CSASQGTSGGRYEQYF.

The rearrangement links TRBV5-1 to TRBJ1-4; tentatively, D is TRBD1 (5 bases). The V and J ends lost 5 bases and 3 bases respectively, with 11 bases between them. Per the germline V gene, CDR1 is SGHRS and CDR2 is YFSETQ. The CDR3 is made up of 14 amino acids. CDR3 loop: CASRAGGSNEKLFF. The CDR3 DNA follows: TGCGCCAGCAGAGCGGGGGGGTCTAATGAAAAACTGTTTTTT. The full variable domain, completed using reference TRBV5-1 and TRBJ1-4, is KAGVTQTPRYLIKTRGQQVTLSCSPISGHRSVSWYQQTPGQGLQFLFEYFSETQRNKGNFPGRFSGRQFSNSRSEMNVSTLELGDSALYLCASRAGGSNEKLFFGSGTQLSVL.

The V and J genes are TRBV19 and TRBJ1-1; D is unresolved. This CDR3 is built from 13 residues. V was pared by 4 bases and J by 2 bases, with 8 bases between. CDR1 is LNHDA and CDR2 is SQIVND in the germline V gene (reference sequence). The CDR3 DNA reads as TGTGCCAGTAGTACACAATTAAACACTGAAGCTTTCTTT. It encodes CASSTQLNTEAFF. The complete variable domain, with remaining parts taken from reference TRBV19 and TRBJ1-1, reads DGGITQSPKYLFRKEGQNVTLSCEQNLNHDAMYWYRQDPGQGLRLIYYSQIVNDFQKGDIAEGYSVSREKKESFPLTVTSAQKNPTAFYLCASSTQLNTEAFFGQGTRLTVV.

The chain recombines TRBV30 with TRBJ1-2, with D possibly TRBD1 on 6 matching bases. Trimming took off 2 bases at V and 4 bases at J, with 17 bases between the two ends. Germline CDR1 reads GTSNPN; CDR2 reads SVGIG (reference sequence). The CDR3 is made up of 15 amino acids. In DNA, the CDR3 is TGTGCCTGGAGTCAGCCGGGACACAGAACCTATGGCTACACCTTC. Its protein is CAWSQPGHRTYGYTF.

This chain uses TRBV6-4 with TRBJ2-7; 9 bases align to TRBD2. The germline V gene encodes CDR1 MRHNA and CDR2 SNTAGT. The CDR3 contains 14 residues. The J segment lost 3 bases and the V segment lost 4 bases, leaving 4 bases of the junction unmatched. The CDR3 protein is CASSVSGSSYEQYF. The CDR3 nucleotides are TGTGCCAGCAGTGTTAGCGGGAGTAGCTACGAGCAGTACTTC.

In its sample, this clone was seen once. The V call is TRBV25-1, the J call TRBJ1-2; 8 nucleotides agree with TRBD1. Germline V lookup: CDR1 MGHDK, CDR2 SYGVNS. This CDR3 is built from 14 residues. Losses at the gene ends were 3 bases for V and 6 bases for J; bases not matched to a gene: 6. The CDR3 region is CASSETGARNGYTF. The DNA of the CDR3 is TGTGCCAGCAGTGAGACAGGGGCTAGGAATGGCTACACCTTC.

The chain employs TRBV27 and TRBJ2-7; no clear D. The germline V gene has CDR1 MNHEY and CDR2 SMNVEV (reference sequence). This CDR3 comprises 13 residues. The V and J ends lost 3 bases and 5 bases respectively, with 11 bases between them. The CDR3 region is CASSFRRRDEQYF. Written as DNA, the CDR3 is TGTGCCAGCAGTTTTCGCAGGCGCGACGAGCAGTACTTC.

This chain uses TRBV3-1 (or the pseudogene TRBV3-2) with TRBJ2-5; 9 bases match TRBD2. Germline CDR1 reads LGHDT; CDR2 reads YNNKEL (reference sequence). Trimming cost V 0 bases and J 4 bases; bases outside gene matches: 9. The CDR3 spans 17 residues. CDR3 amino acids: CASSQDARREGGETQYF. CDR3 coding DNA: TGTGCCAGCAGCCAAGATGCGCGGCGGGAGGGGGGAGAGACCCAGTACTTC.

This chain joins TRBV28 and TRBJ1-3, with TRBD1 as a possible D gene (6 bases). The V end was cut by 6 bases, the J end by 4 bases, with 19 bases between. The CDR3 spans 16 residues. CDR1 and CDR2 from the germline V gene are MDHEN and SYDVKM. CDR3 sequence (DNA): TGTGCCAGCAGCCCGGGACATTACATTGGAGGAAACACCATATATTTT. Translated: CASSPGHYIGGNTIYF.

The CDR3 protein is CASSSTGGLHTDTQYF. CDR3 DNA sequence: TGTGCCAGCAGCTCGACAGGGGGCCTGCACACAGATACGCAGTATTTT. V and J are TRBV5-8 and TRBJ2-3; 10 nucleotides line up with TRBD1. The CDR3 sequence is 16 residues long. The germline V gene has CDR1 SGHTS and CDR2 YDEGEE. Trimming cost V 3 bases and J 2 bases; bases outside gene matches: 6.

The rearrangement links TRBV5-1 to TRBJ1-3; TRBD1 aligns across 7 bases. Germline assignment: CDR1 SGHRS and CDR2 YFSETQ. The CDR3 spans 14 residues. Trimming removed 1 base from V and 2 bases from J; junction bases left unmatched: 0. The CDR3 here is CASSLTGAGNTIYF. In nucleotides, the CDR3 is TGCGCCAGCAGCTTGACAGGGGCTGGAAACACCATATATTTT. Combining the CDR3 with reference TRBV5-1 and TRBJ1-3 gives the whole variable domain KAGVTQTPRYLIKTRGQQVTLSCSPISGHRSVSWYQQTPGQGLQFLFEYFSETQRNKGNFPGRFSGRQFSNSRSEMNVSTLELGDSALYLCASSLTGAGNTIYFGEGSWLTVV.

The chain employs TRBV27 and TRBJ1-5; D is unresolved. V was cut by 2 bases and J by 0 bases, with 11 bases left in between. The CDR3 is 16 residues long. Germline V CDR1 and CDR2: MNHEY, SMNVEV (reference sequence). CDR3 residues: CASSLLAGNSNQPQHF. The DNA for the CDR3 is TGTGCCAGCAGTTTACTCGCGGGGAATAGCAATCAGCCCCAGCATTTT.

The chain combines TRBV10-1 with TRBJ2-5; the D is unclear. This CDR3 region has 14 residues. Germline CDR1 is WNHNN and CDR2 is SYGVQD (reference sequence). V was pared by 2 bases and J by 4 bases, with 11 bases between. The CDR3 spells CASSETVITETQYF. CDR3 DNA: TGCGCCAGCAGTGAGACGGTCATTACAGAGACCCAGTACTTC.

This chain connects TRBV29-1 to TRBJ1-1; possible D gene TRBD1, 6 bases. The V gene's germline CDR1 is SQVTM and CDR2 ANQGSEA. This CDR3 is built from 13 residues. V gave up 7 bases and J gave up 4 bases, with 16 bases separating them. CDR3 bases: TGCAGCGCCTTCAGGGGTTCGGGCACTGAAGCTTTCTTT. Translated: CSAFRGSGTEAFF.

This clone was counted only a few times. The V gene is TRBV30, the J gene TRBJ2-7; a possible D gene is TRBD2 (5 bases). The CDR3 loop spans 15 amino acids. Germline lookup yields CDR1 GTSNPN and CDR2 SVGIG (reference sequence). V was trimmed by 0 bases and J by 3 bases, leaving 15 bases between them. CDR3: CAWSVQRGPGYEQYF. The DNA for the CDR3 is TGTGCCTGGAGTGTTCAGCGCGGGCCGGGCTACGAGCAGTACTTC.

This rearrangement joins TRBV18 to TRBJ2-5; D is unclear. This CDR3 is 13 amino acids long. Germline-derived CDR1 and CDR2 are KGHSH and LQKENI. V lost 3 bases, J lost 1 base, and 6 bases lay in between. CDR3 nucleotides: TGTGCCAGCTCACCCTCCCTCCAAGAGACCCAGTACTTC. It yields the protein CASSPSLQETQYF.

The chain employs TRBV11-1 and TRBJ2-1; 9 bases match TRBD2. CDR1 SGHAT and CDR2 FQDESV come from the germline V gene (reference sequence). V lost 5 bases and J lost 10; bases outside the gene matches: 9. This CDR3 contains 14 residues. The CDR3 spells CASSTGGTSTEQFF. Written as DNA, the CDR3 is TGTGCCAGCAGCACCGGCGGGACTAGCACCGAGCAGTTCTTC.